Described below is a single T cell receptor beta chain sequence and its context. The target antigen is unknown. The sample comes from a study of CD8+ T cells in alopecia areata. Study-wide results and limits: Across lesional scalp, and particularly alopecia totalis/universalis, clonality surpassed that of normal scalp.

Described treatment: oral pan-JAK inhibitor, 5-10 mg twice daily. Lesional scalp tissue (obtained by punch biopsy) and peripheral blood were collected from alopecia areata patients. This CDR3 has 14 amino acids. V was pared by 5 bases and J by 4 bases, with 14 bases between. Germline lookup yields CDR1 SEHNR and CDR2 FQNEAQ (reference sequence). Sequencing templates came from extracted RNA that was reverse transcribed into cDNA. The table came from immunoSEQ multiplex PCR; TCRdb's copy has only in-frame clones and leaves some out. This table holds some 190,000 clones, approximately 51% found once. The genes are TRBV7-9 and TRBJ1-2, with D maybe TRBD1 (6 bases). The source was CD8+ T cells sorted from blood, collected between weeks 51 and 54, from a patient treated with tofacitinib. This TCR was recovered from a human donor with alopecia areata. For the CDR3, the DNA is TGTGCCAGCAGCCCGCCTGAGGGGGTCTATGGCTACACCTTC. Its translation is CASSPPEGVYGYTF.